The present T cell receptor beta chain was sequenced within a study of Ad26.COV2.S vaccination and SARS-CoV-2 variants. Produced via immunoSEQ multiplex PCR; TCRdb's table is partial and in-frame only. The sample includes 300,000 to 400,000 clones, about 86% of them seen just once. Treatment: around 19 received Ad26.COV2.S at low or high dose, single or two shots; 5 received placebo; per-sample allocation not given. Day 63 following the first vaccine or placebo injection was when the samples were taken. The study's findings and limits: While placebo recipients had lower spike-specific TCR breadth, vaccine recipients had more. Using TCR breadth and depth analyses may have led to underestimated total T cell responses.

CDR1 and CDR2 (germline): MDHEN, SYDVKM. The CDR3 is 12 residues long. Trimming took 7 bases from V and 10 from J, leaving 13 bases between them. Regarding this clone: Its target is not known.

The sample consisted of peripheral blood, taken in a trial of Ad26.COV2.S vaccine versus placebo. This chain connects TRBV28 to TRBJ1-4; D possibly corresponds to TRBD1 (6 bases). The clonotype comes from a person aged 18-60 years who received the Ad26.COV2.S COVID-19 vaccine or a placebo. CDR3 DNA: TGTGCCAGCACTTCTCAAGGGGGAAAACTGTTTTTT. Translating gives CASTSQGGKLFF.